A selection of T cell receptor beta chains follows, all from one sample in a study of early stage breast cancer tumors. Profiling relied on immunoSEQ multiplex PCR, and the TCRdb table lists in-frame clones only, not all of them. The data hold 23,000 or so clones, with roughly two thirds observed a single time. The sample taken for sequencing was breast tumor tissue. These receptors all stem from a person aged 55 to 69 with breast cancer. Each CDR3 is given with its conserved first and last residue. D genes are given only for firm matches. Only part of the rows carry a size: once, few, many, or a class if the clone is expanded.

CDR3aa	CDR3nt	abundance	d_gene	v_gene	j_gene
CASSPPAGTGGTEAFF	TGTGCCAGCAGTCCCCCGGCCGGGACAGGGGGCACTGAAGCTTTCTTT	-	TRBD1	TRBV28	TRBJ1-1
CASSRGTGGNGEQYF	TGCGCCAGCAGCCGGGGTACAGGGGGAAATGGCGAGCAGTACTTC	-	TRBD1	TRBV5-1	TRBJ2-7
CASRHHFDSGANVLTF	TGTGCCAGCAGGCACCACTTCGACTCTGGGGCCAACGTCCTGACTTTC	few	-	TRBV28	TRBJ2-6
CASSVAPAVSGQETQYF	TGTGCCAGCAGCGTTGCCCCCGCTGTAAGCGGTCAAGAGACCCAGTACTTC	once	-	TRBV9	TRBJ2-5
CASTTSPTASNTEAFF	TGCGCCAGCACAACGTCACCGACAGCCTCGAACACTGAAGCTTTCTTT	-	-	TRBV5-1	TRBJ1-1
CASSFFGGQGANGYTF	TGTGCCAGCAGTTTTTTCGGGGGACAGGGGGCAAATGGCTACACCTTC	once	TRBD1	TRBV27	TRBJ1-2
CASSLWGDNTEAFF	TGTGCCAGCAGTTTATGGGGGGATAACACTGAAGCTTTCTTT	-	-	TRBV27	TRBJ1-1
CASVSGSSSYEQYF	TGTGCCTCGGTTAGCGGGAGTTCTTCCTACGAGCAGTACTTC	-	TRBD2	TRBV7-2	TRBJ2-7
CASSSLAGTDTQYF	TGTGCCAGCAGCTCCTTAGCGGGGACAGATACGCAGTATTTT	-	TRBD2	TRBV11-3	TRBJ2-3
CASSQAAGGPSYEQYF	TGCGCCAGCAGCCAAGCGGCGGGAGGGCCCTCCTACGAGCAGTACTTC	-	TRBD2	TRBV4-1	TRBJ2-7
CASRPYRGNTEAFF	TGTGCCAGCAGACCCTACAGGGGGAACACTGAAGCTTTCTTT	-	TRBD1	TRBV6-5	TRBJ1-1
CASSSQKSYEETQYF	TGTGCCAGCAGCTCACAGAAAAGCTACGAAGAGACCCAGTACTTC	-	-	TRBV11-3	TRBJ2-5
CASSLGTSGIYEQYF	TGTGCCAGCAGCTTAGGGACTAGCGGGATCTACGAGCAGTACTTC	-	TRBD2	TRBV5-4	TRBJ2-7
CASSNQGGYEQYF	TGTGCCAGTAGTAATCAGGGGGGCTACGAGCAGTACTTC	-	-	TRBV19	TRBJ2-7
CAWSSGLRAPFF	TGTGCCTGGAGTTCGGGACTAAGGGCTCCGTTCTTC	few	TRBD2	TRBV30	TRBJ2-1
CASSYSPWTSGGEETQYF	TGTGCCAGCAGTTACTCGCCCTGGACTAGCGGAGGAGAAGAGACCCAGTACTTC	few	TRBD2	TRBV6-7	TRBJ2-5
CASSYDSMNTEAFF	TGCGCCAGCAGCTACGACAGCATGAACACTGAAGCTTTCTTT	-	-	TRBV5-1	TRBJ1-1
CATSKDPGTVYGYTF	TGTGCCACCTCAAAGGATCCCGGGACAGTCTATGGCTACACCTTC	-	TRBD1	TRBV19	TRBJ1-2